This is a list of T cell receptor beta chains from one sample in a study of Tregs in tolerant kidney transplant recipients. The method was immunoSEQ multiplex PCR; TCRdb's version includes in-frame clones alone and lacks a portion of them. Among over 50,000 clones, around 85% were seen once, and the ten largest hold approximately 2.3%. Source: Tregs from blood, taken before the transplant. Receptors were obtained from a human donor who received a combined kidney and bone marrow transplant. CDR3s include the opening cysteine and the closing phenylalanine or tryptophan. A D gene is named only where the DNA matches it firmly. Clone size is not always given. Where it is, it says once, few, many or a class for expanded clones.

TGTGCCAGCAGCTCAGGGGTGCGAGAGACCCAGTACTTC	CASSSGVRETQYF	TRBV11-3	TRBJ2-5	.	.
TGTGCCAGCAGCTTGGGGACAGGGTCCGGAAACACCATATATTTT	CASSLGTGSGNTIYF	TRBV5-6	TRBJ1-3	once	TRBD1
TGCAGCGCCGGGGGCGGGACTAGCATAAATGAGCAGTTCTTC	CSAGGGTSINEQFF	TRBV29-1	TRBJ2-1	.	TRBD2
TGTGCCAGTAGTAGACCCGACAGGGGCCTGAACACTGAAGCTTTCTTT	CASSRPDRGLNTEAFF	TRBV19	TRBJ1-1	.	TRBD1
TGTGCCAGCAGCTGGGGTGTCGGACGGGGGACTAGTCAGTTCTTC	CASSWGVGRGTSQFF	TRBV5-6	TRBJ2-1	.	TRBD2
TGCGCCAGCAGCCACCACCGGGACAGGTCTAACTATGGCTACACCTTC	CASSHHRDRSNYGYTF	TRBV4-3	TRBJ1-2	.	TRBD1
TGCAGCGCCGGTACCGGCTACGAGCAGTACTTC	CSAGTGYEQYF	TRBV29-1	TRBJ2-7	.	.
TGTGCCAGCAGCCAAGATCCTAGCGGGGGAGCCAATGAGCAGTTCTTC	CASSQDPSGGANEQFF	TRBV4-2	TRBJ2-1	.	TRBD2
TGTGCCAGCAGCTTGAAAGGGACAAGGGAGACCCAGTACTTC	CASSLKGTRETQYF	TRBV5-4	TRBJ2-5	.	.
TGTGCCAGCAGTTTATCGGGCTCCTATGGCTACACCTTC	CASSLSGSYGYTF	TRBV27	TRBJ1-2	.	.
TGTGCCATCACCCTACGCGAAGGGTTATCGGGCTACACCTTC	CAITLREGLSGYTF	TRBV10-3	TRBJ1-2	.	.
TGCAGCGTTGCGAGGGGGGGCGGAATTAACACTGAAGCTTTCTTT	CSVARGGGINTEAFF	TRBV29-1	TRBJ1-1	.	.
TGTGCCAGCAGTTTCTCAGTCGGACTTACAGATACGCAGTATTTT	CASSFSVGLTDTQYF	TRBV28	TRBJ2-3	.	.
TGTGCCAGCAGTTATTTTACAGGGACAGATACGCAGTATTTT	CASSYFTGTDTQYF	TRBV6-5	TRBJ2-3	.	.
TGTGCCAGCAGTTTGAAAGAGACCCAGTACTTC	CASSLKETQYF	TRBV6-5	TRBJ2-5	.	.
TGTGCCAGCAGTTTAGGGGGGTGGAACACTGAAGCTTTCTTT	CASSLGGWNTEAFF	TRBV27	TRBJ1-1	few	.
TGTGCCAGCAGTTACTCCGTAGCGGGAGCTTACAATGAGCAGTTCTTC	CASSYSVAGAYNEQFF	TRBV6-5	TRBJ2-1	.	TRBD2
TGTGCCAGTAGTCGGACTAGCGGGGAATTCGAGCAGTACTTC	CASSRTSGEFEQYF	TRBV19	TRBJ2-7	.	TRBD2
TGCAGCTTCCGACAGGCCGGGGGGGGAAACATTCAGTACTTC	CSFRQAGGGNIQYF	TRBV29-1	TRBJ2-4	.	TRBD2
TGTGCCATCACCAAGGACAGGGGAGCGGAGACCCAGTACTTC	CAITKDRGAETQYF	TRBV10-3	TRBJ2-5	.	TRBD1
TGTGCCAGCTCACCCGGGACAGTCAATCAGCCCCAGCATTTT	CASSPGTVNQPQHF	TRBV18	TRBJ1-5	once	TRBD1
TGTGCCAGCAGGCCGGACACCGGGAACAATTCACCCCTCCACTTT	CASRPDTGNNSPLHF	TRBV28	TRBJ1-6	few	.